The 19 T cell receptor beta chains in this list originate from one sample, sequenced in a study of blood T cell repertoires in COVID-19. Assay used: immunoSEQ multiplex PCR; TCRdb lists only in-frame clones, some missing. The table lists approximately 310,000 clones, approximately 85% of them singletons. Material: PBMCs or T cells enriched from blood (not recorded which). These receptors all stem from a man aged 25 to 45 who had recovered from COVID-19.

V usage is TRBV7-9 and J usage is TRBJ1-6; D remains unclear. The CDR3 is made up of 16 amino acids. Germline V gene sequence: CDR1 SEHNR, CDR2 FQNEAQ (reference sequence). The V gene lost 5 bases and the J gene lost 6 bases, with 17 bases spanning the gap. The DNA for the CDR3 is TGTGCCAGCAGCCCGAACTTACAACGGGGTAATTCACCCCTCCACTTT. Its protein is CASSPNLQRGNSPLHF. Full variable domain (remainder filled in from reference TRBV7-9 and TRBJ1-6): DTGVSQNPRHKITKRGQNVTFRCDPISEHNRLYWYRQTLGQGPEFLTYFQNEAQLEKSRLLSDRFSAERPKGSFSTLEIQRTEQGDSAMYLCASSPNLQRGNSPLHFGNGTRLTVT.

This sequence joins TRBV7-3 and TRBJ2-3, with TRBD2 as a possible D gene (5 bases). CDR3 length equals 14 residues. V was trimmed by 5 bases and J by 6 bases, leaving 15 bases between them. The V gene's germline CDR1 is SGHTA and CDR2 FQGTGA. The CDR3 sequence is CASSPTPRDDTQYF. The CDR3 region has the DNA TGTGCCAGCAGCCCGACCCCCCGGGATGATACGCAGTATTTT.

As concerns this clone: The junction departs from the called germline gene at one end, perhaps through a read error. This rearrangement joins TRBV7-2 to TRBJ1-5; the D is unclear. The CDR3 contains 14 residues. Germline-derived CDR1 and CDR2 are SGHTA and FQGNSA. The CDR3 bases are TGTGTCAGCAGCTTAGGTCAGAGCAATCAGCCCCAGCATTTT. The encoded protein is CVSSLGQSNQPQHF.

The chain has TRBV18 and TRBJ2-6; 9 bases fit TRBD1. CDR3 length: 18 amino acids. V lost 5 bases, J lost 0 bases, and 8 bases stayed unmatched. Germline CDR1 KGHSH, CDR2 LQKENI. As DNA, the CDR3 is TGTGCCAGCTCAGCCTCGGGACAGGGCAACTCTGGGGCCAACGTCCTGACTTTC. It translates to CASSASGQGNSGANVLTF.

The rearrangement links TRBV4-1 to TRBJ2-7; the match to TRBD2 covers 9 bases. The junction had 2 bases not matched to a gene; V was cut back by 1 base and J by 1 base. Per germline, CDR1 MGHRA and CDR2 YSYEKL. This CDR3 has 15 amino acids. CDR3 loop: CASSQGLAVSYEQYF. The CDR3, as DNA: TGCGCCAGCAGCCAAGGACTAGCGGTATCCTACGAGCAGTACTTC.

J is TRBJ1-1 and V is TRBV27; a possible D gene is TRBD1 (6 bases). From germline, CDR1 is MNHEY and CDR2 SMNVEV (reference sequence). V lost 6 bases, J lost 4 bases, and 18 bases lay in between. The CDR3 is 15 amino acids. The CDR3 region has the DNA TGTGCCAGCAGCGTGGGGTGGGAGGGGGGCACTGAAGCTTTCTTT. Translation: CASSVGWEGGTEAFF.

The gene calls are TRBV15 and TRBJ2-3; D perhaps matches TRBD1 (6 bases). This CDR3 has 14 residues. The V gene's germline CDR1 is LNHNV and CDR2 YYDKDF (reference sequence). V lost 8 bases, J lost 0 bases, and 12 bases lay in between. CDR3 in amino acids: CATRDTPSTDTQYF. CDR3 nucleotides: TGTGCCACCCGGGACACCCCTAGCACAGATACGCAGTATTTT. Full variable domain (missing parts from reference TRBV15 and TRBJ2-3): DAMVIQNPRYQVTQFGKPVTLSCSQTLNHNVMYWYQQKSSQAPKLLFHYYDKDFNNEADTPDNFQSRRPNTSFCFLDIRSPGLGDTAMYLCATRDTPSTDTQYFGPGTRLTVL.

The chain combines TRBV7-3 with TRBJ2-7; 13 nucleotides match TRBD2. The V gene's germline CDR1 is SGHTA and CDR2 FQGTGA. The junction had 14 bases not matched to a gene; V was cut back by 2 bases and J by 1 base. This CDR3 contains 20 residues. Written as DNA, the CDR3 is TGTGCCAGCAGCTTATATGGAGCCCCGGGACTAGCGGGGACTTCCTACGAGCAGTACTTC. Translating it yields CASSLYGAPGLAGTSYEQYF.

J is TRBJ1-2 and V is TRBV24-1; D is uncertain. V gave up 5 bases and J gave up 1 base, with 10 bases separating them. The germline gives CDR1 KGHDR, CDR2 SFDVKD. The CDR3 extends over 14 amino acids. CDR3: CATSGSGINYGYTF. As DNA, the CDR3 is TGTGCCACCAGTGGTTCCGGGATTAACTATGGCTACACCTTC.

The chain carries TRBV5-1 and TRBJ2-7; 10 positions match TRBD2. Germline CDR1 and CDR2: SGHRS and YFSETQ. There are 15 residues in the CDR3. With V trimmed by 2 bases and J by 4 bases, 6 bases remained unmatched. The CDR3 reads CASSLLTSGDYEQYF. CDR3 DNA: TGCGCCAGCAGCTTACTCACTAGCGGGGATTACGAGCAGTACTTC.

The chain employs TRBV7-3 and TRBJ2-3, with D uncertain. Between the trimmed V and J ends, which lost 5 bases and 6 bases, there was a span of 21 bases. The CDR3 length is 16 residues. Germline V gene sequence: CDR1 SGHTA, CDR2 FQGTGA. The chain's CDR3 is CASSRSPDKSTDTQYF. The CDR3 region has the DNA TGTGCCAGCAGCCGGTCCCCCGACAAAAGTACGGATACGCAGTATTTT.

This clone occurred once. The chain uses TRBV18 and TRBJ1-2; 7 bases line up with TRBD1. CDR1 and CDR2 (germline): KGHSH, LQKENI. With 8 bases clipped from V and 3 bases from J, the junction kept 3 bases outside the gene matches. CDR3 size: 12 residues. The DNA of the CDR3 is TGTGCCAGCGGAGACAGGGACTATGGCTACACCTTC. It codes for CASGDRDYGYTF.

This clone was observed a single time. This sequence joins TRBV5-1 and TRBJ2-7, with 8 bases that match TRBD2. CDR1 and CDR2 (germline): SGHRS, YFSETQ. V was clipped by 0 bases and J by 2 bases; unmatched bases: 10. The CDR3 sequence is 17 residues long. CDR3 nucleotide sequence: TGCGCCAGCAGCTTGGTTTCTGCGGGGGGCCCAGCCTACGAGCAGTACTTC. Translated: CASSLVSAGGPAYEQYF.

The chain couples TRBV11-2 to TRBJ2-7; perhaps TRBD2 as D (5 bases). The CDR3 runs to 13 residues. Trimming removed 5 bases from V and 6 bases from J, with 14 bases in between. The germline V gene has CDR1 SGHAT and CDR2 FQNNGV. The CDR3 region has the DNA TGTGCCAGCAGCAAGGGCGGGCCCAGCGAGCAGTACTTC. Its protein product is CASSKGGPSEQYF.

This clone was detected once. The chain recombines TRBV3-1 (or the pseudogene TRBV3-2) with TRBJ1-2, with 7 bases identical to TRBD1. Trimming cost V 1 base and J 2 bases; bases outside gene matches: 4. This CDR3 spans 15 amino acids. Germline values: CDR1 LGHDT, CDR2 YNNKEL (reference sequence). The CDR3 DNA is TGTGCCAGCAGCCAAGCCCCGGGACAGAACTATGGCTACACCTTC. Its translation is CASSQAPGQNYGYTF.

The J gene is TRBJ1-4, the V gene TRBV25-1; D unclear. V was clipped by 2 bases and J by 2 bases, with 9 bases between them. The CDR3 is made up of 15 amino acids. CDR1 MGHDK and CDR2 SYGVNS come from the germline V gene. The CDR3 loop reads CASSETRVTNEKLFF. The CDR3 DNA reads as TGTGCCAGCAGTGAAACCCGGGTTACTAATGAAAAACTGTTTTTT.

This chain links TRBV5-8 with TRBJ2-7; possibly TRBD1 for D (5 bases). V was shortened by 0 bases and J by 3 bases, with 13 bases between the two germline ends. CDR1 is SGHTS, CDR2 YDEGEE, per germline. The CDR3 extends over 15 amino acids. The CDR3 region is CASSLGGWGLYEQYF. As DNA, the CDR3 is TGTGCCAGCAGCTTGGGAGGCTGGGGCCTCTACGAGCAGTACTTC.

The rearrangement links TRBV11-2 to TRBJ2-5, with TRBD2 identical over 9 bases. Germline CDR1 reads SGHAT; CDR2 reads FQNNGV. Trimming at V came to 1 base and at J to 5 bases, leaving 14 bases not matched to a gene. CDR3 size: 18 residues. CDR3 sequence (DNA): TGTGCCAGCAGCTTAGGAGCGGGGGGCCCTGTCCGGGGGGAGACCCAGTACTTC. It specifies CASSLGAGGPVRGETQYF.

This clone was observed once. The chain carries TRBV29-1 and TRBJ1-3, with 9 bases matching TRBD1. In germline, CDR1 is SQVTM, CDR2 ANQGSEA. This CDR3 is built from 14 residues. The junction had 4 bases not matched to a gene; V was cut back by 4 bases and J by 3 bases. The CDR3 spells CSVATGGDGNTIYF. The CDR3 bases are TGCAGCGTTGCCACAGGGGGCGATGGAAACACCATATATTTT.